This T cell receptor beta chain was captured in a study of CD8 T cells in Susac syndrome. CDR3 size: 12 residues. V lost 5 bases and J lost 9, with 14 bases in between. The germline gives CDR1 MDHEN, CDR2 SYDVKM. Reverse transcription of roughly 0.5 to 1 ug RNA was performed with random hexamers. TCRdb recomputed calls from the immunoSEQ multiplex PCR reads with MiXCR, one row per CDR3 protein. The sample records about 75,000 distinct CDR3 sequences, roughly 94% being singletons. The clonotype originates from a human donor with Susac syndrome. What was sequenced was CD8+ T cells from PBMCs. V usage is TRBV28 and J usage is TRBJ2-7, with D possibly matching TRBD2 (6 bases). The CDR3 is CASSPAGRAQYF. DNA of the CDR3: TGTGCCAGCAGTCCCGCGGGGCGGGCGCAGTACTTC.